This T cell receptor (beta chain) was found in a study of identifying expanded T cells in peripheral blood. Study results and limitations: About 1.2 clones differed between technical replicates, versus 16.4 and 19 over time. Clone count variance between roughly two-week samples rose with total template count.

Assay: immunoSEQ multiplex PCR; the TCRdb copy retains only in-frame clones and omits some. The repertoire holds 50,000 to 70,000 clones, with around 87% as singletons. The junction had 7 bases not matched to a gene; V was cut back by 3 bases and J by 5 bases. Germline CDR1 reads LGHNA; CDR2 reads YNFKEQ. CDR3 length: 17 residues. During the collection period, no donor immune events like infections were recorded. Concerning this clone itself: Its matching antigen is unknown.

This TCR derives from a person between 18 and 70 years old in good health. Sequencing was performed on blood. The chain has TRBV4-2 and TRBJ2-1, with 13 bases fitting TRBD2. In nucleotides, the CDR3 is TGTGCCAGCAGCCACCCCGAACTAGCGGGAGGGGACAATGAGCAGTTCTTC. It codes for CASSHPELAGGDNEQFF.